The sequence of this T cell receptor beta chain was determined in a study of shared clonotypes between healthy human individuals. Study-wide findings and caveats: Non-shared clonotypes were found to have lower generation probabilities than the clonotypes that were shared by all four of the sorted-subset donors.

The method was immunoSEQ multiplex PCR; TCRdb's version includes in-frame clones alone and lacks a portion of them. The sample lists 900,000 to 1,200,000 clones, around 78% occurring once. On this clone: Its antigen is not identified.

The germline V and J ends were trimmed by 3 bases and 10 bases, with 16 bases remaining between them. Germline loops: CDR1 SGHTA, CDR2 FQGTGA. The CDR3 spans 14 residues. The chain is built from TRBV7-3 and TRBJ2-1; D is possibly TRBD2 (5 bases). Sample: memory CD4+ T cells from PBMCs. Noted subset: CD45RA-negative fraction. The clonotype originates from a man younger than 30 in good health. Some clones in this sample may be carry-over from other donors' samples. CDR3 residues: CASSLEVWEKEQFF. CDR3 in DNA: TGTGCCAGCAGCTTGGAGGTTTGGGAAAAGGAGCAGTTCTTC.